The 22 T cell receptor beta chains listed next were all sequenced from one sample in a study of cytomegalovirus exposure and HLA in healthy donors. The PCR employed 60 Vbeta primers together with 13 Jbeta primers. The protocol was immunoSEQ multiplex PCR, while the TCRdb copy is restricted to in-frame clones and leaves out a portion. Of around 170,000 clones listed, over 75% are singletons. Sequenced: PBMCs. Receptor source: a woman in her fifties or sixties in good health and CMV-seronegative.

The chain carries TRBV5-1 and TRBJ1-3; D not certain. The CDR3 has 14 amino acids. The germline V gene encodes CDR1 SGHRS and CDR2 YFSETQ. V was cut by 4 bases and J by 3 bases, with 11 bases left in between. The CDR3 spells CASSPAGRGNTIYF. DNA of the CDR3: TGCGCCAGCAGCCCCGCGGGTCGTGGAAACACCATATATTTT.

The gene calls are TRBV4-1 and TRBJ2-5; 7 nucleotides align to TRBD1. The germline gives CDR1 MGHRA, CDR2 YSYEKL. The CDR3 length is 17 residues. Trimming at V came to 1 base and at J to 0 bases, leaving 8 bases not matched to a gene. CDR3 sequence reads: CASSQGPKGTDQETQYF. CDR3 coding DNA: TGCGCCAGCAGCCAAGGTCCAAAAGGGACAGACCAAGAGACCCAGTACTTC.

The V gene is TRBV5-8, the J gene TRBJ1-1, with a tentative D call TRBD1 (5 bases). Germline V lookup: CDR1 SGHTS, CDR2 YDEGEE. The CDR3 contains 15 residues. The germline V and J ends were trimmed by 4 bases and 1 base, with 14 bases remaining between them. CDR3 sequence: CASSPGGGANTEAFF. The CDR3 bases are TGTGCCAGCAGCCCCGGGGGGGGAGCGAACACTGAAGCTTTCTTT.

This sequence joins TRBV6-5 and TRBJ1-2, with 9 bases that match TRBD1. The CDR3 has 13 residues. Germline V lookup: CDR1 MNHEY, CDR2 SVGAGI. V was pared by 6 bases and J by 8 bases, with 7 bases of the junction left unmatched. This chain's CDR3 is CASRGQGRGGYTF. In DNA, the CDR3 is TGTGCCAGCAGGGGACAGGGTAGAGGCGGCTACACCTTC.

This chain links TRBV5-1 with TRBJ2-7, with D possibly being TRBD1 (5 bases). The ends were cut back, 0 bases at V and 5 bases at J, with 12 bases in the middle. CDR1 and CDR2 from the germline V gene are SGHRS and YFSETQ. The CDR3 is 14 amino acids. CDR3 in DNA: TGCGCCAGCAGCTTGGAAGGGGCCCACGACGAGCAGTACTTC. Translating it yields CASSLEGAHDEQYF.

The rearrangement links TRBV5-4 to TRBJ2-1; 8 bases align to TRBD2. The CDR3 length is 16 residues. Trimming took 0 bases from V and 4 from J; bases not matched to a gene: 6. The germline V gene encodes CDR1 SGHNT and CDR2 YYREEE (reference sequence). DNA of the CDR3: TGTGCCAGCAGCTTGGCTGGGCGGGGGGAGTACAATGAGCAGTTCTTC. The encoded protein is CASSLAGRGEYNEQFF.

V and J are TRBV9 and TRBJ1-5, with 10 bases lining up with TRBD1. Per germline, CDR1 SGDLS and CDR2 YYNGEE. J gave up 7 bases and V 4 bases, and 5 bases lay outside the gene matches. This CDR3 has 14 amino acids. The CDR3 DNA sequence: TGTGCCAGCAGCTCCGGACAGGGGGGCCAGCCCCAGCATTTT. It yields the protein CASSSGQGGQPQHF.

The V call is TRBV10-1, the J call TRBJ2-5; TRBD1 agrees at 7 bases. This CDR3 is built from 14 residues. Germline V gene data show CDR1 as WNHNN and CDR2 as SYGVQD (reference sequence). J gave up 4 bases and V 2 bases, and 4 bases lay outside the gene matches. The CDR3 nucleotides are TGCGCCAGCAGTGAGAGTAGGGGGCTAGAGACCCAGTACTTC. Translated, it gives CASSESRGLETQYF.

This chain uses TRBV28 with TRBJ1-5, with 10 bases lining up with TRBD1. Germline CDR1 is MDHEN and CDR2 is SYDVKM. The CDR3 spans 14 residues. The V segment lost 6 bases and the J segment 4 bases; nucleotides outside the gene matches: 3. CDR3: CASRWTGGNQPQHF. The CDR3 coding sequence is TGTGCCAGCAGATGGACAGGGGGGAATCAGCCCCAGCATTTT.

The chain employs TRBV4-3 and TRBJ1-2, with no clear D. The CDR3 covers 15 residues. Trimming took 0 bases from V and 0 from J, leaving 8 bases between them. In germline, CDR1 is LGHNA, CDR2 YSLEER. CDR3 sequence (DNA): TGCGCCAGCAGCCAAGAGGCGGAAACTAACTATGGCTACACCTTC. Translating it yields CASSQEAETNYGYTF.

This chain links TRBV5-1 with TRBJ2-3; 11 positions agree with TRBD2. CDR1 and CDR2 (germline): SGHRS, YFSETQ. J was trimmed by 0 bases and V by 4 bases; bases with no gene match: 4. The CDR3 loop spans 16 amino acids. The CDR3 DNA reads TGCGCCAGCAGCCCGGGACTAGCGGAAAGCACAGATACGCAGTATTTT. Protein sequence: CASSPGLAESTDTQYF.

The CDR3 is CASSPGQGYRPANEKLFF. The CDR3 DNA is TGTGCCAGCAGCCCGGGACAGGGCTATCGCCCGGCTAATGAAAAACTGTTTTTT. This chain joins TRBV11-2 and TRBJ1-4, with 9 bases identical to TRBD1. Germline values: CDR1 SGHAT, CDR2 FQNNGV. J lost 3 bases, V lost 5 bases, and 13 bases had no gene match. The CDR3 runs to 18 residues.

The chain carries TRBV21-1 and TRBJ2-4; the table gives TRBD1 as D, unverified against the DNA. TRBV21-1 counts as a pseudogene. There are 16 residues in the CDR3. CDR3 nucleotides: TGTGCCAGCAAGTCCGGGACAGGGAGGCCCAAAAACATTCAGTACTTC. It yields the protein CASKSGTGRPKNIQYF.

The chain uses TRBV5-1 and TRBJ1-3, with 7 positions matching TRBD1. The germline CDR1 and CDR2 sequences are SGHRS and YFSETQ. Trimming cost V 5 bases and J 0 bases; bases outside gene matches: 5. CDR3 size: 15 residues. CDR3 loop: CASREGTVSGNTIYF. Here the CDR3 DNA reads TGCGCCAGCAGGGAAGGGACAGTCTCTGGAAACACCATATATTTT.

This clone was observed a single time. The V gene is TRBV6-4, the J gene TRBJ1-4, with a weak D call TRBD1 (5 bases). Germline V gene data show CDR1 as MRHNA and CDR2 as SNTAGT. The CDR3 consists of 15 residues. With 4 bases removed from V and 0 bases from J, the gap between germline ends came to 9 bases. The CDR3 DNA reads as TGTGCCAGCAGTGTGACAGCCTCAACTAATGAAAAACTGTTTTTT. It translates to CASSVTASTNEKLFF.

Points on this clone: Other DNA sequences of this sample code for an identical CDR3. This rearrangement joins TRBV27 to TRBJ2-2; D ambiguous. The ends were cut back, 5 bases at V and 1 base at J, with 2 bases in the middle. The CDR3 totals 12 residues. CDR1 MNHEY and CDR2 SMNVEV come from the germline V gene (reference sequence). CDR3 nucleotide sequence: TGTGCCAGCAGTCGGAACACCGGGGAGCTGTTTTTT. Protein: CASSRNTGELFF.

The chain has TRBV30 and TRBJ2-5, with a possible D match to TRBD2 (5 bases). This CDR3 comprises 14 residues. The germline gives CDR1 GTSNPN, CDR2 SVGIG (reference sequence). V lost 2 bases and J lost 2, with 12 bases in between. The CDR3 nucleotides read TGTGCCTGGAGTCGGGGTACGGGACAAGAGACCCAGTACTTC. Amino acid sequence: CAWSRGTGQETQYF.

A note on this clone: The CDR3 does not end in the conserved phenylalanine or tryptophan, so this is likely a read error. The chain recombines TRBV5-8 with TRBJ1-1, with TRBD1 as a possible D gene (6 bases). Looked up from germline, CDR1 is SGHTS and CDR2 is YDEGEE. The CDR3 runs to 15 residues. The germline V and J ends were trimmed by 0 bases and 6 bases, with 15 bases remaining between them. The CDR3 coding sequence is TGTGCCAGCAGCTTGGTGGCAGGGGATCGATCTGAAGCTTTCTCT. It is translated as CASSLVAGDRSEAFS.

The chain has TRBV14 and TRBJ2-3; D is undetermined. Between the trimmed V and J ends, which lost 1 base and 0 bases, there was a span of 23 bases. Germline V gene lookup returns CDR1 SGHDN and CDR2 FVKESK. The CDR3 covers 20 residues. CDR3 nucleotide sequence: TGTGCCAGCAGCCAAGTCCTCGGTCATGCGCTGCAAACTAGCACAGATACGCAGTATTTT. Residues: CASSQVLGHALQTSTDTQYF.

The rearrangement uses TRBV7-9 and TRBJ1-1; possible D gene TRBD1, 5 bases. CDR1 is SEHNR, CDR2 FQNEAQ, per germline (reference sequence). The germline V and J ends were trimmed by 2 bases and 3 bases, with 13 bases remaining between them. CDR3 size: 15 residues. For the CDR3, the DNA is TGTGCCAGCAGCTTACCCCCAGGGATGGACACTGAAGCTTTCTTT. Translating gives CASSLPPGMDTEAFF.

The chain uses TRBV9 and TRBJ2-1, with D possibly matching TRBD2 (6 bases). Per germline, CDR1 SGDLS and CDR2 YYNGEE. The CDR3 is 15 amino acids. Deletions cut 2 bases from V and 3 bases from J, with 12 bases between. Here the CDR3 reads CASSVWAGRYNEQFF. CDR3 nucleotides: TGTGCCAGCAGCGTCTGGGCGGGGCGCTACAATGAGCAGTTCTTC.

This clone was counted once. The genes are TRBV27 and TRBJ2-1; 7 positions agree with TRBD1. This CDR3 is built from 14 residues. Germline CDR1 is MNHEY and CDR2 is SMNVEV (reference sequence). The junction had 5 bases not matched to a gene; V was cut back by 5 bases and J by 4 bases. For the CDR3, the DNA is TGTGCCAGCAGTCCGGGACAGCTATACAATGAGCAGTTCTTC. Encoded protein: CASSPGQLYNEQFF.